These 28 T cell receptor beta chains originate from one sample sequenced in a study of T cell changes during pregnancy in multiple sclerosis (dated by TCRdb to the late 2010s). Preparation of the library involved the immunoSEQ multiplex PCR assay. TCRdb obtained this table from immuneACCESS and retained in-frame rearrangements with V and J assigned. These tables miss some clones; where compared with another copy, unresolved V genes account for less than half of the shortfall, and the remainder is unexplained. The sample yields tens of thousands of clones; 85% to 95% were counted once. The ten most abundant clones make up 1.3% of the sample. The material sequenced was peripheral blood. These receptors came from a female donor with multiple sclerosis, enrolled in a pregnancy study.

The chain employs TRBV5-1 and TRBJ1-1; 9 bases match TRBD1. V trimming: 5 bases; J trimming: 0 bases; junction bases outside the gene matches: 8. This CDR3 region has 16 residues. Germline V gene data show CDR1 as SGHRS and CDR2 as YFSETQ. The CDR3 loop reads CASRDDRGEMNTEAFF. In nucleotides, the CDR3 is TGCGCCAGCAGGGATGACAGGGGGGAAATGAACACTGAAGCTTTCTTT.

The V and J genes are TRBV5-4 and TRBJ2-1; maybe TRBD1 (5 bases). The V and J ends lost 2 bases and 10 bases respectively, with 10 bases between them. The CDR3 totals 12 residues. CDR1 and CDR2 from the germline V gene are SGHNT and YYREEE (reference sequence). CDR3 protein: CASSFMSGEQFF. Written as DNA, the CDR3 is TGTGCCAGCAGCTTTATGTCAGGGGAGCAGTTCTTC. The variable domain in full, completed from reference TRBV5-4 and TRBJ2-1, reads ETGVTQSPTHLIKTRGQQVTLRCSSQSGHNTVSWYQQALGQGPQFIFQYYREEENGRGNFPPRFSGLQFPNYSSELNVNALELDDSALYLCASSFMSGEQFFGPGTRLTVL.

The genes are TRBV2 and TRBJ2-2; 14 nucleotides agree with TRBD2. V was pared by 0 bases and J by 4 bases, with 4 bases of the junction left unmatched. This CDR3 has 18 amino acids. Looked up from germline, CDR1 is SNHLY and CDR2 is FYNNEI. DNA for the CDR3: TGTGCCAGCAGTGAAGCTCGGACTAGCGGGAGGCCCACCGGGGAGCTGTTTTTT. The encoded protein is CASSEARTSGRPTGELFF.

V usage is TRBV27 and J usage is TRBJ2-1; tentatively, D is TRBD2 (5 bases). V was trimmed by 3 bases and J by 4 bases, leaving 10 bases between them. Germline CDR1 is MNHEY and CDR2 is SMNVEV (reference sequence). The CDR3 is 14 residues long. The DNA of the CDR3 is TGTGCCAGCAGTTTTGGCGGGCCTTACAATGAGCAGTTCTTC. Translating it yields CASSFGGPYNEQFF.

The chain recombines TRBV10-3 with TRBJ1-1; weak D call: TRBD1 (6 bases). The CDR3 length is 14 residues. The germline V gene encodes CDR1 ENHRY and CDR2 SYGVKD. Trimming removed 4 bases at V and 5 bases at J, with 14 bases between. For the CDR3, the DNA is TGTGCCATCAGTGTAACAGGGCGGGGTACTGAAGCTTTCTTT. Translated, it gives CAISVTGRGTEAFF.

The V call is TRBV2, the J call TRBJ2-5, with 9 bases matching TRBD1. There are 13 residues in the CDR3. Germline CDR1 is SNHLY and CDR2 is FYNNEI. J lost 5 bases, V lost 10 bases, and 8 bases had no gene match. In DNA, the CDR3 is TGTGCCATACCGGGACAGGGTGCCGAGACCCAGTACTTC. The encoded protein is CAIPGQGAETQYF. The full variable domain, its missing parts supplied by reference TRBV2 and TRBJ2-5, is EPEVTQTPSHQVTQMGQEVILRCVPISNHLYFYWYRQILGQKVEFLVSFYNNEISEKSEIFDDQFSVERPDGSNFTLKIRSTKLEDSAMYFCAIPGQGAETQYFGPGTRLLVL.

V and J are TRBV27 and TRBJ2-1; 7 nucleotides align to TRBD1. CDR1 is MNHEY, CDR2 SMNVEV, per germline (reference sequence). V lost 6 bases, J lost 2 bases, and 7 bases stayed unmatched. This CDR3 spans 15 amino acids. In DNA form, the CDR3 reads TGTGCCAGCAGCTGGACAGGCCAGGCCTACAATGAGCAGTTCTTC. It codes for CASSWTGQAYNEQFF.

The rearrangement uses TRBV6-1 and TRBJ2-7, with 10 bases that match TRBD1. Per germline, CDR1 MNHNS and CDR2 SASEGT. Trimming removed 3 bases from V and 4 bases from J; junction bases left unmatched: 6. The CDR3 spans 15 residues. Here the CDR3 DNA reads TGTGCCAGCAGTGAGACAGGGGGCGGGGCGTACGAGCAGTACTTC. It is translated as CASSETGGGAYEQYF.

J is TRBJ1-3 and V is TRBV4-1, with 9 bases aligning to TRBD1. CDR3 length equals 14 residues. J lost 5 bases, V lost 5 bases, and 4 bases had no gene match. Germline CDR1 and CDR2: MGHRA and YSYEKL. For the CDR3, the DNA is TGCGCCAGCAGCAAACAGGGGGCCCGAAACACCATATATTTT. It specifies CASSKQGARNTIYF.

The V gene is TRBV7-6, the J gene TRBJ2-1; D ambiguous. CDR1 is SGHVS and CDR2 is FNYEAQ in the germline V gene. V was shortened by 3 bases and J by 5 bases, with 17 bases between the two germline ends. The CDR3 is 16 residues long. Written as DNA, the CDR3 is TGTGCCAGCAGCTTGGGCTTTTGGGCCCTTAACAATGAGCAGTTCTTC. Translation gives CASSLGFWALNNEQFF. The complete variable domain, with remaining parts taken from reference TRBV7-6 and TRBJ2-1, reads GAGVSQSPRYKVTKRGQDVALRCDPISGHVSLYWYRQALGQGPEFLTYFNYEAQQDKSGLPNDRFSAERPEGSISTLTIQRTEQRDSAMYRCASSLGFWALNNEQFFGPGTRLTVL.

CDR3 nucleotide sequence: TGTGCCAGTAGTAATTTCGGTGCAACTAATGAAAAACTGTTTTTT. Translation: CASSNFGATNEKLFF. V and J are TRBV19 and TRBJ1-4, with no clear D. V dropped 4 bases and J dropped 0 bases, with 9 bases sitting between them. Germline V gene lookup returns CDR1 LNHDA and CDR2 SQIVND (reference sequence). CDR3 size: 15 residues.

The gene calls are TRBV7-2 and TRBJ1-2; perhaps TRBD1 as D (5 bases). Trimming pared 0 bases from V and 8 bases from J, leaving 13 bases between. CDR3 size: 14 residues. Germline assignment: CDR1 SGHTA and CDR2 FQGNSA. The CDR3 DNA reads as TGTGCCAGCAGCTTAGCGCGGGCAGGGAGAGGCTACACCTTC. This gives the protein CASSLARAGRGYTF.

The rearrangement uses TRBV30 and TRBJ1-1; D is undetermined. Per germline, CDR1 GTSNPN and CDR2 SVGIG (reference sequence). This CDR3 has 11 residues. V shed 1 base and J shed 10 bases, with 10 bases lying between them. The CDR3 DNA reads as TGTGCCTGGAGTGGGGGAGACCGAGCTTTCTTT. Its translation is CAWSGGDRAFF.

This chain connects TRBV11-3 to TRBJ2-2; no clear D gene. Per germline, CDR1 SGHNT and CDR2 YENEEA. Trimming shortened V by 1 base and J by 1 base, and 22 bases separated the two germline ends. CDR3 length: 20 residues. The CDR3 spells CASSLGRKGPTWLNTGELFF. CDR3 in DNA: TGTGCCAGCAGCTTAGGACGAAAGGGCCCCACCTGGTTGAACACCGGGGAGCTGTTTTTT.

Only one count was recorded for this clone. The V gene is TRBV18, the J gene TRBJ2-5, with 7 positions matching TRBD2. Germline trimming cut 4 bases from V and 4 bases from J; bases unmatched to any gene: 6. The CDR3 is 14 residues long. Per germline, CDR1 KGHSH and CDR2 LQKENI. CDR3 sequence: CASSLQREVETQYF. The CDR3 coding sequence is TGTGCCAGCTCACTTCAACGGGAGGTAGAGACCCAGTACTTC.

V usage is TRBV2 and J usage is TRBJ1-2; unclear D gene. From germline, CDR1 is SNHLY and CDR2 FYNNEI. Deletions cut 4 bases from V and 7 bases from J, with 13 bases between. The CDR3 has 13 amino acids. The chain's CDR3 is CASSARGEGGYTF. DNA of the CDR3: TGTGCCAGCAGTGCCCGGGGAGAGGGTGGCTACACCTTC. The whole variable domain, filled in from reference TRBV2 and TRBJ1-2, reads EPEVTQTPSHQVTQMGQEVILRCVPISNHLYFYWYRQILGQKVEFLVSFYNNEISEKSEIFDDQFSVERPDGSNFTLKIRSTKLEDSAMYFCASSARGEGGYTFGSGTRLTVV.

This rearrangement joins TRBV7-9 to TRBJ2-1; no firm D call. Germline V CDR1 and CDR2: SEHNR, FQNEAQ (reference sequence). CDR3 length: 15 amino acids. Trimming shortened V by 3 bases and J by 5 bases, and 14 bases separated the two germline ends. DNA for the CDR3: TGTGCCAGCAGCTTGGACCCCAGGCCCAACAATGAGCAGTTCTTC. Protein product: CASSLDPRPNNEQFF.

The V call is TRBV29-1, the J call TRBJ1-4, with 7 bases lining up with TRBD1. Per the germline V gene, CDR1 is SQVTM and CDR2 is ANQGSEA. The CDR3 runs to 13 residues. J was trimmed by 7 bases and V by 3 bases; bases with no gene match: 5. DNA for the CDR3: TGCAGCGTTGAGTCTTCAGGGGGTGAAAAACTGTTTTTT. This translates into CSVESSGGEKLFF.

V and J are TRBV30 and TRBJ2-6, with D perhaps TRBD1 (5 bases). Per germline, CDR1 GTSNPN and CDR2 SVGIG (reference sequence). V lost 1 base to trimming and J lost 0 bases, with 13 bases between them. The CDR3 runs to 17 residues. CDR3 bases: TGTGCCTGGAGTGGGTATCCCACAGGCTCTGGGGCCAACGTCCTGACTTTC. It specifies CAWSGYPTGSGANVLTF.

This clone came up once. This rearrangement joins TRBV5-1 to TRBJ2-2; D may match TRBD1 or TRBD2 (5 bases each). V shed 3 bases and J shed 7 bases, with 19 bases lying between them. Germline lookup yields CDR1 SGHRS and CDR2 YFSETQ. The CDR3 is made up of 16 amino acids. The CDR3 is CASSSLFGGYIGELFF. The CDR3 DNA follows: TGCGCCAGCAGCTCGCTTTTTGGGGGATACATCGGGGAGCTGTTTTTT.

The chain combines TRBV9 with TRBJ2-7; a possible D gene is TRBD2 (5 bases). The CDR3 runs 15 residues. Trimming removed 0 bases from V and 3 bases from J, with 13 bases in between. Germline V gene lookup returns CDR1 SGDLS and CDR2 YYNGEE. CDR3 residues: CASSVGFGVFYEQYF. CDR3 coding DNA: TGTGCCAGCAGCGTAGGCTTCGGGGTCTTCTACGAGCAGTACTTC.

The chain has TRBV7-9 and TRBJ2-3; 10 positions agree with TRBD2. This CDR3 comprises 15 residues. Germline trimming cut 5 bases from V and 5 bases from J; bases unmatched to any gene: 7. Germline V gives CDR1 SEHNR, CDR2 FQNEAQ (reference sequence). Here the CDR3 DNA reads TGTGCCAGCAGCCCCGGGCTAGCGGGAGTAGATACGCAGTATTTT. It is translated as CASSPGLAGVDTQYF.

The chain couples TRBV4-1 to TRBJ2-3, with TRBD2 identical over 7 bases. The CDR3 is 18 residues long. Germline-derived CDR1 and CDR2 are MGHRA and YSYEKL. V was pared by 7 bases and J by 4 bases, with 20 bases of the junction left unmatched. This chain's CDR3 is CASTPWMASGPGADTQYF. Here the CDR3 DNA reads TGCGCCAGCACCCCGTGGATGGCTAGCGGCCCTGGGGCAGATACGCAGTATTTT.

The chain employs TRBV2 and TRBJ2-7; D is undetermined. Trimming pared 7 bases from V and 0 bases from J, leaving 10 bases between. Germline V gene sequence: CDR1 SNHLY, CDR2 FYNNEI. The CDR3 sequence is 13 residues long. The CDR3, as DNA: TGTGCCAGCACTAAGGACGGCTCCTACGAGCAGTACTTC. This codes for CASTKDGSYEQYF.

This chain connects TRBV19 to TRBJ1-1; D remains unclear. Germline V gene lookup returns CDR1 LNHDA and CDR2 SQIVND (reference sequence). Trimming took off 2 bases at V and 4 bases at J, with 14 bases between the two ends. This CDR3 spans 15 amino acids. CDR3 region: CASSISLTLSTEAFF. The CDR3, as DNA: TGTGCCAGTAGTATATCTCTGACCTTGAGCACTGAAGCTTTCTTT.

This chain connects TRBV2 to TRBJ2-3, with D uncertain. The V and J ends lost 6 bases and 1 base respectively, with 8 bases between them. The CDR3 length is 13 residues. The V gene's germline CDR1 is SNHLY and CDR2 FYNNEI. The CDR3 loop is CASRVTRTDTQYF. As DNA, the CDR3 is TGTGCCAGCAGGGTGACGCGCACAGATACGCAGTATTTT. Full variable domain (remainder filled in from reference TRBV2 and TRBJ2-3): EPEVTQTPSHQVTQMGQEVILRCVPISNHLYFYWYRQILGQKVEFLVSFYNNEISEKSEIFDDQFSVERPDGSNFTLKIRSTKLEDSAMYFCASRVTRTDTQYFGPGTRLTVL.

CDR3 region: CASRNLRGRLEKLFF. CDR3 DNA: TGTGCCAGCAGGAACCTCAGGGGAAGGCTTGAAAAACTGTTTTTT. V is TRBV6-5 and J is TRBJ1-4; a possible D gene is TRBD1 (6 bases). Trimming left V 6 bases short and J 7 bases short, with 18 bases between. Germline CDR1 and CDR2: MNHEY and SVGAGI. This CDR3 is built from 15 residues.

The genes are TRBV5-1 and TRBJ2-3; weak D call: TRBD1 (6 bases). The V gene lost 4 bases and the J gene lost 6 bases, with 18 bases spanning the gap. This CDR3 has 15 amino acids. Germline CDR1 SGHRS, CDR2 YFSETQ. CDR3 residues: CASSPLGALTDTQYF. Written as DNA, the CDR3 is TGCGCCAGCAGCCCACTGGGGGCCCTCACGGATACGCAGTATTTT.